This TCR beta chain was profiled in a study of technical replicates of blood from four donors. The repertoire was sequenced with immunoSEQ multiplex PCR; TCRdb's copy has only in-frame clones and lacks some. The table has 15,000 to 17,000 clones, around 84% seen once. V was shortened by 6 bases and J by 2 bases, with 17 bases between the two germline ends. The CDR3 totals 16 residues. Germline CDR1 reads MDHEN; CDR2 reads SYDVKM. The clonotype comes from a human donor in good health. The chain is built from TRBV28 and TRBJ1-5, with D possibly matching TRBD1 (6 bases). Sequencing used PBMCs. Written as DNA, the CDR3 is TGTGCCAGCAGCAGGGGAATAGGTGGCGGCAATCAGCCCCAGCATTTT. It yields the protein CASSRGIGGGNQPQHF.